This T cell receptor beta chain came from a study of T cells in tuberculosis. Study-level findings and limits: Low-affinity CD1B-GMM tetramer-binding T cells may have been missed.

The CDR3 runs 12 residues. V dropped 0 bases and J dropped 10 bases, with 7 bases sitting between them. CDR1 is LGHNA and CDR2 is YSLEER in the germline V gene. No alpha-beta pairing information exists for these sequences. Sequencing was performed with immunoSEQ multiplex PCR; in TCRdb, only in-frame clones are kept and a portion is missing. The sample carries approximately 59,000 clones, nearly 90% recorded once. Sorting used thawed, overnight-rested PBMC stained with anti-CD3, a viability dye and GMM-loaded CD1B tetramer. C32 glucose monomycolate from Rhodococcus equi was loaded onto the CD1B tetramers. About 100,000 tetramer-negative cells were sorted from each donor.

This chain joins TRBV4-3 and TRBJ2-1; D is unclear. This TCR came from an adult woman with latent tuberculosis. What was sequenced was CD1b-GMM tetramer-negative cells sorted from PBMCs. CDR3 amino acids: CASSQDDSEQFF. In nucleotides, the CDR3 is TGCGCCAGCAGCCAAGATGACTCCGAGCAGTTCTTC.